These 14 T cell receptor beta chains were all obtained from the same sample, sequenced in a study of read filtering for tumor transcriptome and immune sequencing. From roughly 0.4 ug of RNA, a library with molecular barcoded alpha/delta and beta/gamma adaptors was made. Using its own MiXCR run on the reads, TCRdb lists one record per CDR3 protein. The repertoire has some 9,000 distinct CDR3 sequences, 16% of them found once; the top ten carry less than 30%. Sequences were obtained from a population of CD138-negative cells sorted from bone marrow. The origin of the receptors is a donor at least 40 years old with multiple myeloma.

This clonotype has ten or more counts. The rearrangement joins TRBV7-2 to TRBJ2-3; D not resolved. CDR3 length equals 14 residues. The V gene's germline CDR1 is SGHTA and CDR2 FQGNSA. V dropped 3 bases and J dropped 1 base, with 8 bases sitting between them. The CDR3 sequence: CASSFLSGTDTQYF. Written as DNA, the CDR3 is TGTGCCAGCAGCTTCTTGTCCGGCACAGATACGCAGTATTTT.

As to this clonotype: This may be a read error, as it is one base from a much larger clone. The chain combines TRBV7-8 with TRBJ1-4; TRBD1 might be the D (5 bases). The V gene's germline CDR1 is SGHVS and CDR2 FQNEAQ. This CDR3 comprises 15 residues. The CDR3 is CASSLDPQVGEKLLF. The CDR3 DNA follows: TGTGCCAGCAGCTTAGATCCCCAGGTGGGGGAAAAACTGCTTTTT.

About this clonotype itself: Compared with germline, one end of the junction differs, possibly owing to a read error. The V and J genes are TRBV28 and TRBJ2-7; TRBD2 might be the D (5 bases). The length of the CDR3 is 14 residues. Germline CDR1 MDHEN, CDR2 SYDVKM. For the CDR3, the DNA is TGTGCCAGCAGTTCTCCAGACTACTTCTACGGGCAGTACTTC. Amino acids: CASSSPDYFYGQYF. Looking up the rest from reference TRBV28 and TRBJ2-7 gives the full variable domain: DVKVTQSSRYLVKRTGEKVFLECVQDMDHENMFWYRQDPGLGLRLIYFSYDVKMKEKGDIPEGYSVSREKKERFSLILESASTNQTSMYLCASSSPDYFYGQYFGPGTRLTVT.

The table lists this clonotype with many counts. The gene calls are TRBV30 and TRBJ2-1; 9 nucleotides line up with TRBD2. The CDR3 is made up of 15 amino acids. Germline V lookup: CDR1 GTSNPN, CDR2 SVGIG (reference sequence). Trimming at V came to 0 bases and at J to 8 bases, leaving 8 bases not matched to a gene. In nucleotides, the CDR3 is TGTGCCTGGAGTGTGGGGTCTAGCGGGATTGATGAGCAGTTCTTC. As protein: CAWSVGSSGIDEQFF.

In its sample, this clonotype ranks as medium-sized. V usage is TRBV7-2 and J usage is TRBJ2-2; unclear D gene. The germline gives CDR1 SGHTA, CDR2 FQGNSA. V was trimmed by 3 bases and J by 6 bases, leaving 14 bases between them. CDR3 length: 15 amino acids. DNA of the CDR3: TGTGCCAGCAGCTTTACAGAGACGCCTGCCGGGGAGCTGTTTTTT. Its translation is CASSFTETPAGELFF.

The chain combines TRBV28 with TRBJ2-1; 11 bases line up with TRBD2. The CDR3 extends over 13 amino acids. CDR1 and CDR2 (germline): MDHEN, SYDVKM. Trimming at V came to 6 bases and at J to 12 bases, leaving 7 bases not matched to a gene. The DNA of the CDR3 is TGTGCCAGCAGACCACTAGCGGGAGTTAGGCAGTTCTTC. Amino acid sequence: CASRPLAGVRQFF. The whole variable domain, remainder taken from reference TRBV28 and TRBJ2-1, is DVKVTQSSRYLVKRTGEKVFLECVQDMDHENMFWYRQDPGLGLRLIYFSYDVKMKEKGDIPEGYSVSREKKERFSLILESASTNQTSMYLCASRPLAGVRQFFGPGTRLTVL.

Concerning this clonotype: This likely traces to a read error, being one base from a far larger clone. The chain combines TRBV7-9 with TRBJ2-1; 10 bases are a match to TRBD1. Per germline, CDR1 SEHNR and CDR2 FQNEAQ (reference sequence). The CDR3 sequence is 15 residues long. V shed 3 bases and J 10 bases; nucleotides not matched to a gene: 9. This CDR3 is CASSFPDRGRYEQFF. CDR3 nucleotide sequence: TGTGCCAGCAGCTTCCCCGACAGGGGGCGATACGAGCAGTTCTTC.

This clonotype counts as medium-sized. This rearrangement joins TRBV20-1 to TRBJ2-1; D call uncertain. V gave up 0 bases and J gave up 2 bases, with 11 bases separating them. The germline V gene encodes CDR1 DFQATT and CDR2 SNEGSKA (reference sequence). This CDR3 comprises 15 residues. CDR3 DNA: TGCAGTGCTAGAGATCCACGGATAACCTACAATGAGCAGTTCTTC. Its translation: CSARDPRITYNEQFF.

In its sample, this clonotype was seen many times. V usage is TRBV6-2 or TRBV6-3 and J usage is TRBJ1-2; tentatively, D is TRBD1 (5 bases). V gave up 4 bases and J gave up 4 bases, with 7 bases separating them. Germline V CDR1 and CDR2: MNHEY, SVGEGT. CDR3 length: 12 amino acids. The DNA for the CDR3 is TGTGCCAGCAGTTCGACAGTCTATGGCTACACCTTC. Residues: CASSSTVYGYTF.

This chain connects TRBV24-1 to TRBJ2-5, with D perhaps being TRBD1 or TRBD2 (6 bases each). Trimming removed 1 base from V and 5 bases from J, with 10 bases in between. The CDR3 consists of 14 residues. Germline V gene data show CDR1 as KGHDR and CDR2 as SFDVKD. The CDR3 DNA reads as TGTGCCACCAGTGATTTAGGGGGAGGCGAGACCCAGTACTTC. Encoded protein: CATSDLGGGETQYF.

This clonotype was seen repeatedly, ten times or more. This chain links TRBV7-6 with TRBJ1-4, with D hard to call. This CDR3 spans 16 amino acids. Trimming took off 0 bases at V and 2 bases at J, with 10 bases between the two ends. The germline V gene has CDR1 SGHVS and CDR2 FNYEAQ. CDR3 sequence: CASSLAATRTNEKLFF. The CDR3 DNA is TGTGCCAGCAGCTTAGCCGCCACCAGGACTAATGAAAAACTGTTTTTT. Full variable domain (rest looked up from reference TRBV7-6 and TRBJ1-4): GAGVSQSPRYKVTKRGQDVALRCDPISGHVSLYWYRQALGQGPEFLTYFNYEAQQDKSGLPNDRFSAERPEGSISTLTIQRTEQRDSAMYRCASSLAATRTNEKLFFGSGTQLSVL.

The chain is built from TRBV4-1 and TRBJ2-7; D not certain. The CDR3 is 14 amino acids. Germline V gene data show CDR1 as MGHRA and CDR2 as YSYEKL. V was cut by 3 bases and J by 1 base, with 10 bases left in between. The CDR3 bases are TGCGCCAGCAGCCAGAACGGGCAATCCTACGAGCAGTACTTC. Translated: CASSQNGQSYEQYF.

This clonotype was seen many times. The V and J genes are TRBV4-2 and TRBJ2-7; D unclear. V lost 2 bases and J lost 3, with 11 bases in between. The CDR3 consists of 14 residues. Germline loops: CDR1 LGHNA, CDR2 YNFKEQ. The CDR3 loop is CASSQSNPNYEQYF. The CDR3 coding sequence is TGTGCCAGCAGCCAATCCAACCCTAACTACGAGCAGTACTTC.

This clonotype was detected many times. V usage is TRBV6-2 or TRBV6-3 and J usage is TRBJ1-5; a possible D gene is TRBD1 (5 bases). This CDR3 has 14 amino acids. Germline-derived CDR1 and CDR2 are MNHEY and SVGEGT. V was clipped by 4 bases and J by 1 base, with 8 bases between them. The CDR3 region has the DNA TGTGCCAGCAGTTCCTCAGGGAGCAATCAGCCCCAGCATTTT. Translation: CASSSSGSNQPQHF.